This T cell receptor (beta chain) was obtained from a study of cytomegalovirus exposure and HLA in healthy donors. Turning to the study itself: A data release that came early held about 89 million unique TCRs from HLA-typed donors.

Findings of the study overall: Sequences of the TCR beta chain were said to predict the HLA-A and HLA-B alleles of most subjects accurately. The only immune exposure information that was available was CMV serostatus.

On this clone itself: Its antigen remains unidentified.

Germline V CDR1 and CDR2: SGHTA, FQGNSA. The CDR3 has 15 amino acids. Trimming took 5 bases from V and 5 from J; bases not matched to a gene: 6. Both 60 Vbeta primers and 13 Jbeta primers went into the PCR. Produced via immunoSEQ multiplex PCR; TCRdb's table is partial and in-frame only. The table shows 64,000 or so clones, with about two thirds occurring only once. This rearrangement joins TRBV7-2 to TRBJ2-2, with 9 nucleotides matching TRBD1. Sequences were obtained from PBMCs. The clonotype was recovered from a woman in her forties or fifties in good health and CMV-seropositive. DNA of the CDR3: TGTGCCAGCAGCGGGGGACAGGGCCGGACCGGGGAGCTGTTTTTT. Translating gives CASSGGQGRTGELFF.